Listed below are T cell receptor beta chains from one sample, sequenced in a study of blood T cell repertoires in COVID-19. Only in-frame clones appear in the TCRdb table, and some are missing; sequencing was by immunoSEQ multiplex PCR. This table holds hundreds of thousands of clones, 87% found once. Sequenced: PBMCs or T cells enriched from blood (not recorded which). The receptor set was obtained from a woman between 35 and 50 years old who had recovered from COVID-19. CDR3s include the opening cysteine and the closing phenylalanine or tryptophan. The D gene is left open where the match is weak. The size entry is marked missing in some rows and otherwise reads once, few, many or a size class.

J | size | length | D | V | DNA | CDR3
TRBJ2-7 | - | 15 | TRBD1 | TRBV5-1 | TGCGCCAGCAGCTACGGGACAGAGGCCTCCTACGAGCAGTACTTC | CASSYGTEASYEQYF
TRBJ2-5 | - | 14 | - | TRBV28 | TGTGCCAGCAATCGTGCGGGACGGAAGGAGACCCAGTACTTC | CASNRAGRKETQYF
TRBJ2-7 | once | 13 | TRBD1 | TRBV25-1 | TGTGCCAGCGGTGAGACAGGGATTTACGAGCAGTACTTC | CASGETGIYEQYF
TRBJ1-5 | - | 13 | - | TRBV30 | TGTGCCTGGAGCTATCTGGACAGCCAGCCCCAGCATTTT | CAWSYLDSQPQHF
TRBJ2-1 | - | 16 | TRBD2 | TRBV18 | TGTGCCAGCTCACCATCGAGGGGACTAGTAATGGATGAGCAGTTCTTC | CASSPSRGLVMDEQFF
TRBJ2-7 | once | 13 | - | TRBV18 | TGTGCCAGCTCACCGACAGGGACTTACGAGCAGTACTTC | CASSPTGTYEQYF
TRBJ2-2 | - | 16 | TRBD1 | TRBV7-2 | TGTGCCAGCAGCGCACAGGGGAGCTCGAGCACCGGGGAGCTGTTTTTT | CASSAQGSSSTGELFF
TRBJ2-5 | few | 15 | TRBD2 | TRBV11-1 | TGTGCCAGCAGGGAAGGGGTAGCGGGCCAAGAGACCCAGTACTTC | CASREGVAGQETQYF
TRBJ2-7 | - | 13 | TRBD1 | TRBV6-5 | TGTGCCAGCAGAGGACAGGGGACCTACGAGCAGTACTTC | CASRGQGTYEQYF
TRBJ1-2 | - | 15 | - | TRBV7-2 | TGTGCCAGCAGCTGGTCCCCGGGAGTGGACTATGGCTACACCTTC | CASSWSPGVDYGYTF
TRBJ2-1 | - | 16 | TRBD1 | TRBV7-8 | TGTGCCAGCAGCTCGTTGACAGGGAGCTCCTACAATGAGCAGTTCTTC | CASSSLTGSSYNEQFF
TRBJ2-3 | - | 15 | TRBD2 | TRBV18 | TGTGCCAGCTCACGGAGCGGGGGGGTCACGGATACGCAGTATTTT | CASSRSGGVTDTQYF
TRBJ1-6 | - | 14 | - | TRBV28 | TGTGCCAGCAGCCGCTGGGAGAATAATTCACCCCTCCACTTT | CASSRWENNSPLHF
TRBJ2-7 | - | 14 | - | TRBV28 | TGTGCCAGCCGGAGGGATCCGGCCTCCTACGAGCAGTACTTC | CASRRDPASYEQYF
TRBJ2-1 | - | 15 | TRBD2 | TRBV6-2/TRBV6-3 | TGTGCCAGCAGCCCGGGGACGGGAGGGCGAAATGAGCAGTTCTTC | CASSPGTGGRNEQFF
TRBJ2-3 | few | 14 | TRBD1 | TRBV2 | TGTGCCAGCAACCGGGACAGGGCCACAGATACGCAGTATTTT | CASNRDRATDTQYF
TRBJ1-5 | - | 16 | TRBD1 | TRBV28 | TGTGCCAGCAGCCCCCTTCTCGACAGGGGCAATCAGCCCCAGCATTTT | CASSPLLDRGNQPQHF
TRBJ1-5 | - | 14 | - | TRBV18 | TGTGCCAGCTCACAGGGAGTGGGCAATCAGCCCCAGCATTTT | CASSQGVGNQPQHF
TRBJ1-5 | - | 14 | - | TRBV19 | TGTGCCAGTAGTATACAGGGTGACAATCAGCCCCAGCATTTT | CASSIQGDNQPQHF
TRBJ1-2 | once | 15 | - | TRBV9 | TGTGCCAGCAGCGTAGGTCCGGAATCACGAGGCGGCTACACCTTC | CASSVGPESRGGYTF
TRBJ1-6 | - | 14 | - | TRBV28 | TGTGCCAGCATAGGTCCAGGGGTAAATTCACCCCTCCACTTT | CASIGPGVNSPLHF
TRBJ1-1 | - | 16 | - | TRBV28 | TGTGCCAGCAGTCCAAACGACCGAGGGTTGAACACTGAAGCTTTCTTT | CASSPNDRGLNTEAFF
TRBJ1-6 | - | 17 | - | TRBV28 | TGTGCCAGCAGTCCCACAGAGAGTAGCTCCTATAATTCACCCCTCCACTTT | CASSPTESSSYNSPLHF